This TCR beta chain was recovered during a study of blood T cell repertoires in COVID-19. Across the whole study: Material from acute and convalescent COVID-19 was sourced from the United States, Italy and Spain. The analysed material was cDNA or gDNA that came from T cells, B-cell-depleted T cells, or PBMCs.

CDR1 is MNHEY and CDR2 is SMNVEV in the germline V gene (reference sequence). The germline V and J ends were trimmed by 6 bases and 2 bases, with 16 bases remaining between them. The CDR3 has 15 amino acids. In the original analysis: Estimated nucleated cell counts came from reference gene primer amplification. Clones were sequenced by immunoSEQ multiplex PCR, and TCRdb holds only the in-frame ones, with some missing. V, J and clone size are those of that table, while D and trimming were read from the DNA. Among roughly 180,000 clones listed, about four fifths were seen once. The sequence was collected from a man over 45 who had recovered from COVID-19. The chain joins TRBV27 to TRBJ1-2; D is unresolved. The sequencing sample was made of PBMCs or T cells enriched from blood (not recorded which). This CDR3 is CASRGRAGPNYGYTF. In DNA form, the CDR3 reads TGTGCCAGCAGGGGGAGGGCGGGCCCGAACTATGGCTACACCTTC.